This T cell receptor (beta chain) comes out of a study of cytomegalovirus exposure and HLA in healthy donors. This CDR3 has 17 residues. Germline trimming cut 7 bases from V and 2 bases from J; bases unmatched to any gene: 10. Germline CDR1 SQVTM, CDR2 ANQGSEA. The PCR contained 60 Vbeta and 13 Jbeta primers. Here immunoSEQ multiplex PCR was the method, and the copy in TCRdb shows in-frame clones only, minus some. The sample contains over 200,000 clones, around 88% of which appear only once. Turning to this clone: Its cognate antigen is unknown.

Overall study findings and caveats: Most likely, a cluster of highly shared sequence variants arose as a sequencing artifact. The study labeled 164 TCR beta chains cytomegalovirus-associated.

The sequenced material came from PBMCs. This sequence joins TRBV29-1 and TRBJ2-1; 14 bases match TRBD2. This sequence was found in a woman aged 18-29 years in good health and CMV-seronegative. CDR3 amino acids: CSGTGTSGSFAYNEQFF. The CDR3 DNA sequence: TGCAGCGGAACCGGGACTAGCGGGAGTTTCGCCTACAATGAGCAGTTCTTC.